The present T cell receptor (beta chain) was sequenced within a study of PD-1 blockade in classical Hodgkin lymphoma (TCRdb year 2020). A note on the overall study: Nivolumab dosing was 3 mg/kg intravenously every 2 weeks, continuing until either disease progression or unacceptable toxicity. A peripheral blood immune signature of response to PD-1 blockade in classical Hodgkin lymphoma was defined using TCR beta sequencing and CyTOF. Overall results and qualifications from the work: Newly diagnosed patients were reported to have lower baseline TCR diversity than healthy donors, and relapsed/refractory patients were reported to have lower baseline TCR diversity still. Trial patients with a complete response had baseline diversity similar to that of newly diagnosed patients, while partial responders and progressors had significantly lower diversity. Only a single clinical trial cohort was studied, and what caused the repertoire differences, possibly disease activity or prior therapy, remained undefined. Patients starting nivolumab less than 1 year after ASCT had lower diversity and were excluded from later analyses to avoid confounding by immune reconstitution. By C4D1, a significant rise was seen in CD4+ TCR diversity but not in CD8+ TCR diversity (p=0.0027 vs p=0.16), and the rise was most apparent among complete responders (p=0.02).

Genomic DNA was extracted with the Qiagen DNeasy kit from unsorted PBMCs and from negatively selected CD4+ and CD8+ fractions. Amplification of TCR beta CDR3 regions was done by immunoSEQ multiplex PCR with primers that anneal to V and J segments. A synthetic immune receptor repertoire was used to minimize amplification bias, and remaining bias was computationally removed after sequencing. Per the authors' processing: Repertoire diversity was quantified as the Shannon entropy index using custom Python scripts. Unsorted, CD4+ and CD8+ repertoires were analyzed separately, except in combined analyses where CD4+ and CD8+ sequences were merged in silico. A clone was considered expanded if an increase in frequency of at least 2-fold after treatment relative to C1D1 was found, and a pseudocount of 0.5 was applied to clones undetected at baseline. Clones with 0 or 1 copy at C1D1 were classified as singleton clones, and clones with 2 or more copies were classified as non-singleton clones. Clones expanded in unsorted samples were labelled as CD4+, CD8+ or unknown by matching protein sequences in sorted samples from the same patient. Wilcoxon tests on paired samples were used to test changes in diversity from C1D1 to C4D1. In TCRdb, the immuneACCESS table is reduced to in-frame sequences with V and J assigned. These tables do not hold every clone; where another copy was compared, an unresolved V gene accounts for under half, and the others remain unexplained. The DNA gave D and trimming, while V, J and clone size come from that table. This sample has 11,000 or so clones in its table, and about 88% of those were observed once. The top ten clonotypes cover under 40% of the sample.

A remark on this clone: Its antigen is not yet known. No much larger clone exists at a distance of one base, and base qualities are not known.

The time point label for this specimen denotes: cycle 1 day 1 (C1D1), immediately before nivolumab initiation. All trial patients had relapsed after autologous stem cell transplantation, with cohorts A, B and C differing in prior brentuximab vedotin exposure. The trial cohort included fewer than 65 patients with relapsed/refractory classical Hodgkin lymphoma, and each patient had a best overall response of complete response, partial response or progressive disease. In the multi-cohort phase II CheckMate 205 trial, trial patients received single-agent nivolumab. An independent review committee assessed best overall response by applying the 2007 International Working Group response criteria. PBMCs from the trial were collected at three points: immediately before nivolumab initiation (C1D1), and during therapy at cycle 2 day 1 and cycle 4 day 1. Peripheral blood was collected in 8 mL Vacutainer Cell Preparation Tubes, from which PBMCs were isolated by centrifugation and then cryopreserved.

The V and J ends are trimmed by 0 bases and 0 bases, leaving 9 bases between them. The germline V gene (reference sequence) supplies CDR1 GTSNPN and CDR2 SVGIG. The CDR3 goes from the cysteine to the phenylalanine over 15 residues. CDR3 DNA only is kept here, 45 bases in frame from base 1. The source is a human donor with classical Hodgkin lymphoma. The chain uses TRBV30 and TRBJ1-5; tentative D gene TRBD1, with 5 bases matching. The sequencing here drew on peripheral blood mononuclear cells (PBMCs), taken at baseline. The CDR3 sequence is CAWSVGALSNQPQHF. The DNA sequence is as follows: TGTGCCTGGAGTGTAGGGGCACTTAGCAATCAGCCCCAGCATTTT.